This TCR beta chain derives from a study of CD8+CD57+ T cells in acquired aplastic anemia. Patients chosen for sequencing had shown CD8+CD57+ cell expansion by flow cytometry. Remarks on this clonotype: No conserved phenylalanine or tryptophan is present at the end of the CDR3, so a read error is the likely explanation.

Profiling of TCR beta VDJ combinations and CDR3 sequences used genomic DNA as template. TCRdb re-called the reads through MiXCR, storing one row per CDR3 protein. The table includes hundreds of thousands of distinct CDR3 sequences, about a third detected once. CDR3 length: 14 amino acids. V trimming: 6 bases; J trimming: 4 bases; junction bases outside the gene matches: 7. Germline CDR1 reads MGHDK; CDR2 reads SYGVNS. V usage is TRBV25-1 and J usage is TRBJ2-7, with 9 bases lining up with TRBD1. The source is a human donor with aplastic anemia. What was sequenced was sorted CD4+, CD8+, or CD8+CD57+ T cells (not recorded which) from PBMCs. The chain's CDR3 is CASSPGTGSYEQYL. CDR3 bases: TGTGCCAGCAGCCCCGGGACAGGGTCTTACGAGCAGTACCTC.